The clone carrying this T cell receptor (beta chain) was picked up many times. Its antigen is not known. The data originate from a study of T cells in Graves' hyperthyroidism and ophthalmopathy. General study findings and limits: Blood also held most thyroid clonotypes expanded beyond 0.001.

Amplified TCR beta CDR3 regions came from RNA transcripts. The HTBI primer set served for first-round RT-PCR of the TCR CDR3. TCRdb re-analysed the multiplex PCR reads in MiXCR, keeping a single row per CDR3 protein. This sample has approximately 520,000 distinct CDR3 sequences, with about 24% found just once. V lost 8 bases and J lost 3, with 5 bases in between. The CDR3 is 10 residues long. CDR1 MDHEN and CDR2 SYDVKM come from the germline V gene. Ophthalmopathy patients all had a Clinical Activity Score of at least 3, a NOSPECS grade of at least 4 and disease under 3 months old. Based on clinical symptoms, serum thyroxine and TRAb, thyroid ultrasound and orbital computed tomography, diagnoses were reached.

The sequencing sample was made of blood. This chain connects TRBV28 to TRBJ2-7, with D uncertain. This receptor was obtained from a woman between 25 and 40 years old with Graves' ophthalmopathy. The CDR3 nucleotides are TGTGCCAGCCTTAGCTACGAGCAGTACTTC. Residues: CASLSYEQYF.